One and the same sample provided the 25 T cell receptor beta chains below, sequenced in a study of response to subunit inactivated influenza vaccine. Using its own MiXCR run on the RT-PCR reads, TCRdb lists one record per CDR3 protein. Among roughly 700,000 distinct CDR3 sequences listed, approximately 14% were seen once. This specimen was PBMCs from blood, taken 14 days before vaccination. These receptors were collected from a man aged 45-65 years who received an inactivated influenza vaccine.

In the case of this clonotype: A junction end diverges from the germline sequence, so it may reflect a read error. The V and J genes are TRBV12-3 or TRBV12-4 and TRBJ2-3, with a possible D match to TRBD1 (5 bases). The CDR3 contains 14 residues. The CDR3: CASSLGVPTDTQYF. CDR3 in DNA: TGTGCCAGCAGCTTAGGGGTCCCGACAGATACGCAGTATTTT.

The table lists this clonotype with a few counts. V is TRBV28 and J is TRBJ2-3; 12 nucleotides line up with TRBD2. Germline lookup yields CDR1 MDHEN and CDR2 SYDVKM. After removal of 3 bases from V and 5 bases from J, the junction contained 6 bases not matched to a gene. CDR3 size: 16 residues. CDR3 nucleotide sequence: TGTGCCAGCAGTTTCCCCCTAGCGGGAGGGGGAGATACGCAGTATTTT. Protein sequence: CASSFPLAGGGDTQYF. Together with reference TRBV28 and TRBJ2-3, the CDR3 gives the full variable domain: DVKVTQSSRYLVKRTGEKVFLECVQDMDHENMFWYRQDPGLGLRLIYFSYDVKMKEKGDIPEGYSVSREKKERFSLILESASTNQTSMYLCASSFPLAGGGDTQYFGPGTRLTVL.

The CDR3 loop is CASSLVAYYYNEQFF. Written as DNA, the CDR3 is TGTGCCAGCAGTTTAGTAGCGTACTACTACAATGAGCAGTTCTTC. The genes are TRBV27 and TRBJ2-1; the D gene is possibly TRBD2 (5 bases). Germline CDR1 and CDR2: MNHEY and SMNVEV (reference sequence). V lost 2 bases and J 3 bases, leaving 11 bases between the germline ends. CDR3 length: 15 residues.

A note on this clonotype: A much larger clone lies one base from this, so it may be a read error. This rearrangement joins TRBV7-2 to TRBJ2-1; D gene ambiguous. Germline V gene sequence: CDR1 SGHTA, CDR2 FQGNSA. The V end was cut by 5 bases, the J end by 7 bases, with 21 bases between. This CDR3 comprises 16 residues. The CDR3 reads CASSPHVGLLRNEQFF. In DNA form, the CDR3 reads TGTGCCAGCAGCCCCCATGTCGGCCTACTGAGGAATGAGCAGTTCTTC. The full variable domain, with the rest looked up from reference TRBV7-2 and TRBJ2-1, is GAGVSQSPSNKVTEKGKDVELRCDPISGHTALYWYRQSLGQGLEFLIYFQGNSAPDKSGLPSDRFSAERTGGSVSTLTIQRTQQEDSAVYLCASSPHVGLLRNEQFFGPGTRLTVL.

As to this clonotype: The junction departs from germline at one end; a sequencing error may be responsible. The J gene is TRBJ2-7, the V gene TRBV6-6, with 7 bases fitting TRBD1. This CDR3 contains 13 residues. CDR1 MNHNY and CDR2 SVGAGI come from the germline V gene (reference sequence). CDR3 DNA: TGTGCCCGCAGGCAGGGGGTAACCTACGAGCAGTACTTC. Translated: CARRQGVTYEQYF.

V usage is TRBV29-1 and J usage is TRBJ1-1, with D hard to call. Germline lookup yields CDR1 SQVTM and CDR2 ANQGSEA. Trimming stripped 6 bases from V and 0 bases from J, with 17 bases between. This CDR3 comprises 15 residues. The chain's CDR3 is CSVEGLAGMNTEAFF. The CDR3 DNA is TGCAGCGTGGAGGGCCTTGCGGGGATGAACACTGAAGCTTTCTTT.

This clonotype showed up just a few times. V is TRBV2 and J is TRBJ2-7; 8 bases line up with TRBD1. Losses at the gene ends were 6 bases for V and 3 bases for J; bases not matched to a gene: 7. The CDR3 spans 14 residues. Germline CDR1 SNHLY, CDR2 FYNNEI. The CDR3: CASSGQGSVYEQYF. The CDR3, as DNA: TGTGCCAGCAGCGGACAGGGATCTGTCTACGAGCAGTACTTC.

The chain joins TRBV20-1 to TRBJ2-3, with TRBD2 matching over 9 bases. The CDR3 covers 16 residues. V shed 3 bases and J 10 bases; nucleotides not matched to a gene: 17. The germline CDR1 and CDR2 sequences are DFQATT and SNEGSKA (reference sequence). This chain's CDR3 is CSASRASGEGIPAQYF. CDR3 bases: TGCAGTGCTAGCCGGGCTAGCGGGGAGGGAATCCCGGCGCAGTATTTT.

The chain couples TRBV5-5 to TRBJ1-5; 9 nucleotides agree with TRBD1. The CDR3 has 17 amino acids. V lost 4 bases, J lost 2 bases, and 10 bases stayed unmatched. Germline loops: CDR1 SGHKS, CDR2 YYEKEE (reference sequence). The chain's CDR3 is CASSPTTGGYGNQPQHF. The CDR3 coding sequence is TGTGCCAGCAGCCCGACGACAGGGGGGTACGGCAATCAGCCCCAGCATTTT.

The chain recombines TRBV18 with TRBJ2-7; tentatively, D is TRBD1 (6 bases). Trimming removed 0 bases at V and 2 bases at J, with 11 bases between. Germline lookup yields CDR1 KGHSH and CDR2 LQKENI. The CDR3 spans 15 residues. The CDR3 loop is CASSPPMGAAYEQYF. CDR3 DNA sequence: TGTGCCAGCTCACCACCAATGGGGGCCGCCTACGAGCAGTACTTC.

In this sample, this clonotype turned up many times. The chain joins TRBV5-6 to TRBJ1-5, with TRBD1 as a possible D gene (6 bases). Per the germline V gene, CDR1 is SGHDT and CDR2 is YYEEEE. The CDR3 spans 15 residues. V was cut by 1 base and J by 2 bases, with 10 bases left in between. The CDR3: CASSLNRDGNQPQHF. CDR3 coding DNA: TGTGCCAGCAGCTTGAACAGGGACGGCAATCAGCCCCAGCATTTT.

This clonotype was recorded a few times. V gene TRBV12-3 or TRBV12-4 combines with J gene TRBJ1-1; no clear D. The CDR3 extends over 15 amino acids. The V gene lost 6 bases and the J gene lost 4 bases, with 18 bases spanning the gap. Here the CDR3 reads CASRLSGSGFTEAFF. CDR3 sequence (DNA): TGTGCCAGCAGACTTAGTGGATCAGGTTTCACTGAAGCTTTCTTT.

This clonotype appeared a few times. J is TRBJ1-2 and V is TRBV6-1; D may be TRBD1 (6 bases). Trimming cost V 6 bases and J 3 bases, with 14 bases left between them. The CDR3 has 14 residues. Germline V gene lookup returns CDR1 MNHNS and CDR2 SASEGT. The CDR3 here is CASRGKQGDYGYTF. CDR3 bases: TGTGCCAGCAGGGGTAAACAGGGAGACTATGGCTACACCTTC.

V usage is TRBV12-3 or TRBV12-4 and J usage is TRBJ1-5; D remains unclear. V was trimmed by 2 bases and J by 4 bases, leaving 12 bases between them. This CDR3 has 15 amino acids. The CDR3 reads CASSLMEGKNQPQHF. The CDR3 coding sequence is TGTGCCAGCAGTTTAATGGAAGGAAAGAATCAGCCCCAGCATTTT.

Only a few counts were recorded for this clonotype. The chain employs TRBV6-5 and TRBJ2-2; D might be TRBD1 or TRBD2, each matching 5 bases. The CDR3 runs to 14 residues. CDR1 and CDR2 (germline): MNHEY, SVGAGI. V was clipped by 4 bases and J by 5 bases, with 11 bases between them. In DNA, the CDR3 is TGTGCCAGCAGTTCACAGAGGGGTACCGGGGAGCTGTTTTTT. This sequence encodes CASSSQRGTGELFF.

Ten or more counts support this clonotype. The V call is TRBV12-3 or TRBV12-4, the J call TRBJ2-1; tentatively, D is TRBD2 (5 bases). V was cut by 7 bases and J by 0 bases, with 13 bases left in between. CDR3 length: 15 residues. CDR3 in amino acids: CASKLEHSSYNEQFF. The DNA of the CDR3 is TGTGCCAGCAAACTAGAACATAGCTCCTACAATGAGCAGTTCTTC.

This clonotype came up many times. V usage is TRBV6-5 and J usage is TRBJ2-7, with 7 bases matching TRBD2. The germline V gene encodes CDR1 MNHEY and CDR2 SVGAGI. J was trimmed by 0 bases and V by 0 bases; bases with no gene match: 8. The CDR3 consists of 17 residues. The CDR3 DNA sequence: TGTGCCAGCAGTTACTCAGCTCCTAGCGGAGGCTCCTACGAGCAGTACTTC. Protein product: CASSYSAPSGGSYEQYF.

This clonotype was counted a few times. This rearrangement joins TRBV2 to TRBJ1-5, with TRBD1 as a possible D gene (5 bases). The CDR3 consists of 14 residues. Between the trimmed V and J ends, which lost 4 bases and 7 bases, there was a span of 14 bases. The germline CDR1 and CDR2 sequences are SNHLY and FYNNEI. DNA of the CDR3: TGTGCCAGCAGTGGCGGGCAGGGTGGGCAGCCCCAGCATTTT. Its protein product is CASSGGQGGQPQHF. Supplemented by reference TRBV2 and TRBJ1-5, the full variable domain reads EPEVTQTPSHQVTQMGQEVILRCVPISNHLYFYWYRQILGQKVEFLVSFYNNEISEKSEIFDDQFSVERPDGSNFTLKIRSTKLEDSAMYFCASSGGQGGQPQHFGDGTRLSIL.

V is TRBV5-1 and J is TRBJ2-2; 8 bases are shared with TRBD1. Germline values: CDR1 SGHRS, CDR2 YFSETQ. CDR3 length equals 16 residues. J was trimmed by 6 bases and V by 3 bases; bases with no gene match: 10. The chain's CDR3 is CASSSAGGEAAGELFF. DNA of the CDR3: TGCGCCAGCAGCTCCGCAGGGGGCGAAGCGGCCGGGGAGCTGTTTTTT. The full variable domain, completed using reference TRBV5-1 and TRBJ2-2, is KAGVTQTPRYLIKTRGQQVTLSCSPISGHRSVSWYQQTPGQGLQFLFEYFSETQRNKGNFPGRFSGRQFSNSRSEMNVSTLELGDSALYLCASSSAGGEAAGELFFGEGSRLTVL.

This sequence joins TRBV6-1 and TRBJ2-7; D is uncertain. This CDR3 is 13 amino acids long. The ends were cut back, 2 bases at V and 3 bases at J, with 8 bases in the middle. The V gene's germline CDR1 is MNHNS and CDR2 SASEGT. CDR3 in amino acids: CASSEQRNYEQYF. Written as DNA, the CDR3 is TGTGCCAGCAGTGAACAAAGGAACTACGAGCAGTACTTC.

This clonotype came up a few times. The rearrangement uses TRBV12-3 or TRBV12-4 and TRBJ2-7; the D is unclear. This CDR3 spans 15 amino acids. V was cut by 4 bases and J by 2 bases, with 15 bases left in between. Here the CDR3 reads CASSSAVLFPYEQYF. DNA of the CDR3: TGTGCCAGCAGTTCCGCAGTGTTGTTCCCCTACGAGCAGTACTTC.

The chain is built from TRBV11-2 and TRBJ1-6; no reliable D call. The CDR3 sequence is 15 residues long. Germline V gene sequence: CDR1 SGHAT, CDR2 FQNNGV. The V end was cut by 4 bases, the J end by 10 bases, with 17 bases between. CDR3 bases: TGTGCCAGCAGCTCGGCTTCTGGGAATTCGTCACCCCTCCACTTT. This translates into CASSSASGNSSPLHF.

The genes are TRBV20-1 and TRBJ2-1; the D gene is possibly TRBD2 (6 bases). The V end lost 1 base, the J end lost 0 bases, and 22 bases lay between the germline ends. Germline V gene data show CDR1 as DFQATT and CDR2 as SNEGSKA (reference sequence). This CDR3 is 19 amino acids long. The CDR3 DNA reads TGCAGTGCTAGAGCATTGGCGGCTAGCGCGGCGAGCTCCTACAATGAGCAGTTCTTC. It yields the protein CSARALAASAASSYNEQFF.

The rearrangement joins TRBV20-1 to TRBJ2-7; 10 bases are shared with TRBD1. V was clipped by 2 bases and J by 7 bases; unmatched bases: 8. This CDR3 is built from 14 residues. The germline V gene has CDR1 DFQATT and CDR2 SNEGSKA (reference sequence). The CDR3 region has the DNA TGCAGTGCTAGACAGACAGGGGGCGTATGGGAGCAGTACTTC. Its protein is CSARQTGGVWEQYF.

The chain links TRBV7-9 to TRBJ1-2; possibly TRBD1 for D (5 bases). Between the trimmed V and J ends, which lost 1 base and 8 bases, there was a span of 14 bases. The CDR3 runs 14 residues. Germline V CDR1 and CDR2: SEHNR, FQNEAQ (reference sequence). Written as DNA, the CDR3 is TGTGCCAGCAGCTTAGGTGACGGGACTAGCGGCTACACCTTC. It yields the protein CASSLGDGTSGYTF.